These T cell receptor beta chains were read from a single sample in a study of PD-L1 blockade in urothelial cancer. Clones were read by immunoSEQ multiplex PCR, and TCRdb kept only the in-frame ones, dropping some. The table has around 68,000 clones, over 75% seen once. The source was PBMCs, collected around atezolizumab (anti-PD-L1) treatment. These receptors were taken from a man between 65 and 85 years old with urothelial cancer. The CDR3 runs from the conserved cysteine through the conserved F or W. Fields, in order: CDR3 DNA, CDR3 protein, clone size, V gene, J gene, D gene. The D gene is left open where the match is weak. Size tells how often a clone was seen (once, few, many) or the class of an expanded clone, and some rows leave it out.

cdr3_nt: TGTGCCAGCAGTCTATCCCAAAGCAATGAGCAGTTCTTC
cdr3_aa: CASSLSQSNEQFF
clone_size: .
v_call: TRBV6-1
j_call: TRBJ2-1
d_call: .

cdr3_nt: TGTGCCAGCAGCTTTAAGGGGGCTAGCGGGAGGTACGAGCAGTACTTC
cdr3_aa: CASSFKGASGRYEQYF
clone_size: .
v_call: TRBV5-8
j_call: TRBJ2-7
d_call: TRBD2

cdr3_nt: TGTGCCAGCAGCTTAAGCGGGAGGTGGAGAGATACGCAGTATTTT
cdr3_aa: CASSLSGRWRDTQYF
clone_size: .
v_call: TRBV11-2
j_call: TRBJ2-3
d_call: TRBD2

cdr3_nt: TGTGCCAGCAGCGGGGAGGGACCCATAGGAGGCTACACCTTC
cdr3_aa: CASSGEGPIGGYTF
clone_size: .
v_call: TRBV7-2
j_call: TRBJ1-2
d_call: .

cdr3_nt: TGTGCCAGCAGCGATTGGACAGACCACCAAGAGACCCAGTACTTC
cdr3_aa: CASSDWTDHQETQYF
clone_size: .
v_call: TRBV7-2
j_call: TRBJ2-5
d_call: .

cdr3_nt: TGTGCCAGCAGTCTAGGAGGGCACGACACTGAAGCTTTCTTT
cdr3_aa: CASSLGGHDTEAFF
clone_size: .
v_call: TRBV7-2
j_call: TRBJ1-1
d_call: .

cdr3_nt: TGTGCCAGCAGCTCACTGACAGGGAACACCGGGGAGCTGTTTTTT
cdr3_aa: CASSSLTGNTGELFF
clone_size: once
v_call: TRBV7-6
j_call: TRBJ2-2
d_call: .

cdr3_nt: TGTACCAGCAGCCCACTAGCGGGAGCCGGGGAGCTGTTTTTT
cdr3_aa: CTSSPLAGAGELFF
clone_size: .
v_call: TRBV9
j_call: TRBJ2-2
d_call: TRBD2

cdr3_nt: TGTGCCAGCAGCTTAAGGGCGGGGGGCGGAAGCTCTGGGGCCAACGTCCTGACTTTC
cdr3_aa: CASSLRAGGGSSGANVLTF
clone_size: .
v_call: TRBV7-3
j_call: TRBJ2-6
d_call: TRBD2

cdr3_nt: TGTGCCAGTAGTATAGACCAGCGGGAGGACACCGGGGAGCTGTTTTTT
cdr3_aa: CASSIDQREDTGELFF
clone_size: .
v_call: TRBV19
j_call: TRBJ2-2
d_call: TRBD2

cdr3_nt: TGTGCCAGCAGTTTATTGCAGGGTTCCTACGAGCAGTACTTC
cdr3_aa: CASSLLQGSYEQYF
clone_size: .
v_call: TRBV27
j_call: TRBJ2-7
d_call: .

cdr3_nt: TGTGCCTGGAACCACCAAGGACTAGATTACTACGAGCAGTACTTC
cdr3_aa: CAWNHQGLDYYEQYF
clone_size: .
v_call: TRBV30
j_call: TRBJ2-7
d_call: TRBD2

cdr3_nt: TGTGCCAGCAGGGAACTCGGGAAAGAAGCTTTCTTT
cdr3_aa: CASRELGKEAFF
clone_size: .
v_call: TRBV28
j_call: TRBJ1-1
d_call: .

cdr3_nt: TGTGCCAGCAGCTTGGGGACAGCCCTAGATGCGCAGTTCTTC
cdr3_aa: CASSLGTALDAQFF
clone_size: .
v_call: TRBV5-5
j_call: TRBJ2-1
d_call: .

cdr3_nt: TGTGCCAGCAGCCAGCGGGTACTAGCGAGTGGGGGCGGGGAGCTGTTTTTT
cdr3_aa: CASSQRVLASGGGELFF
clone_size: .
v_call: TRBV7-2
j_call: TRBJ2-2
d_call: TRBD2

cdr3_nt: TGTGCCACCCTTAACCCCGACAGGGGGGAGACCCAGTACTTC
cdr3_aa: CATLNPDRGETQYF
clone_size: .
v_call: TRBV5-4
j_call: TRBJ2-5
d_call: TRBD1

cdr3_nt: TGTGCCAGCTCCTTGGGACAGGGACGCTCTGGGGCCAACGTCCTGACTTTC
cdr3_aa: CASSLGQGRSGANVLTF
clone_size: .
v_call: TRBV18
j_call: TRBJ2-6
d_call: TRBD1

cdr3_nt: TGTGCCAGCAGCTTAGTCGTCCCGGACAGGAACTATGGCTACACCTTC
cdr3_aa: CASSLVVPDRNYGYTF
clone_size: .
v_call: TRBV7-9
j_call: TRBJ1-2
d_call: TRBD1